This TCR beta chain derives from a study of blood T cell repertoires in COVID-19. Authors' processing steps: Estimates of nucleated cell counts were drawn from the amplification of reference gene primers. The table came from immunoSEQ multiplex PCR; TCRdb's copy has only in-frame clones and leaves some out. V and J calls and clone size are those listed in that table; D and trimming were worked out from the DNA. Of 200,000 to 250,000 clones in the sample, just over 85% were seen once. CDR1 and CDR2 from the germline V gene are GTSNPN and SVGIG (reference sequence). CDR3 length: 14 residues. Trimming removed 2 bases at V and 6 bases at J, with 13 bases between. Clinical history as reported by participants underpinned cohort assignment.

The sequenced sample was PBMCs or T cells enriched from blood (not recorded which). This TCR came from a woman aged 35 to 49 with acute COVID-19. This rearrangement joins TRBV30 to TRBJ2-2; D is perhaps TRBD1 (5 bases). CDR3 nucleotides: TGTGCCTGGAGTAGGGGCCCCTCATCCGGGGAGCTGTTTTTT. Translation: CAWSRGPSSGELFF. Supplemented by reference TRBV30 and TRBJ2-2, the full variable domain reads SQTIHQWPATLVQPVGSPLSLECTVEGTSNPNLYWYRQAAGRGLQLLFYSVGIGQISSEVPQNLSASRPQDRQFILSSKKLLLSDSGFYLCAWSRGPSSGELFFGEGSRLTVL.